The clone carrying this T cell receptor beta chain was counted only a few times. The antigen is not known. The sample comes from a study of early T cells in non-severe SARS-CoV-2 infection. On the study more broadly: Whole-blood bulk RNA, unsorted, was sequenced, and chains were unpaired. Study-level points and caveats: Private and CD4 specificities were missed by VDJdb matching, skewed to anti-spike CD8.

The CDR3 consists of 15 residues. The germline V and J ends were trimmed by 0 bases and 7 bases, with 13 bases remaining between them. CDR1 is LGHNA, CDR2 YSLEER, per germline. Individually, cDNA molecules had unique molecular identifiers attached to them. TCRdb passed the 5' RACE reads through MiXCR, listing each CDR3 protein once. The sample records more than 65,000 distinct CDR3 sequences, 3.5% to 6% being singletons. The TCR comes from an adult who was a healthcare worker with PCR-confirmed SARS-CoV-2 infection or an uninfected control (not recorded which). The donor label of this sample is uncertain. The source material was whole blood, sampled at baseline. The chain uses TRBV4-3 and TRBJ1-5, with a tentative D call TRBD1 (6 bases). In DNA, the CDR3 is TGCGCCAGCAGCCAAGATACGGCAGGGGTCCAGCCCCAGCATTTT. Protein product: CASSQDTAGVQPQHF.